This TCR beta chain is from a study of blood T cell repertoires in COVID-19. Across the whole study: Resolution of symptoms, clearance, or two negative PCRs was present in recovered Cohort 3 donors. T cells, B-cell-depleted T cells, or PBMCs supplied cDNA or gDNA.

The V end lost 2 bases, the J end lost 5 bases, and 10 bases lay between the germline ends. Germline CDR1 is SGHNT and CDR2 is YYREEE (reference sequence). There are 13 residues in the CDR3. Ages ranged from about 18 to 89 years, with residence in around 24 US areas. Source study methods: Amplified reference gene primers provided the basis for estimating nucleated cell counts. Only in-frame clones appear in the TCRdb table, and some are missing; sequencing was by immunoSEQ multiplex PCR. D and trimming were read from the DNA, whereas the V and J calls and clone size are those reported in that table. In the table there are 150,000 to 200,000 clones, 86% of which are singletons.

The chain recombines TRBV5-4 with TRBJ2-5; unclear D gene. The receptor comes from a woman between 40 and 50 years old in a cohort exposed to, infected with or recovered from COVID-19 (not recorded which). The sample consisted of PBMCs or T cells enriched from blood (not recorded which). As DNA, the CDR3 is TGTGCCAGCAGCTTTCGCGTAGAGGAGACCCAGTACTTC. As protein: CASSFRVEETQYF.